This TCR beta chain stems from a study of molecular identifiers for immune sequencing clone quantification. This clonotype has more than one count but fewer than ten. Its antigen is currently unknown. General study points: Over 99% of CMV-specific effector molecules, but under 1% of naive ones, were in clones above 20 copies. Among about 1 million naive cells, as was reported, spiked Jurkat TCR RNA from one cell was detectable.

This CDR3 has 13 residues. In germline, CDR1 is SQVTM, CDR2 ANQGSEA. V was cut by 2 bases and J by 0 bases, with 8 bases left in between. From the PCR reads, TCRdb called clonotypes with MiXCR, one entry per CDR3 protein. The data show 400,000 to 600,000 distinct CDR3 sequences, 20% to 25% seen once. V usage is TRBV29-1 and J usage is TRBJ2-7, with D uncertain. Sequencing was done on a sample of naive CD8+ T cells from blood, with Jurkat cell RNA spiked in. Sample subset: FACS-sorted CD8+CD4-CCR7+CD45RA+ naive T cells. This receptor was taken from a human donor in good health. Some libraries in this study had Jurkat cell RNA spiked in. Here the CDR3 DNA reads TGCAGCGTTGAATTGGGAAACTCCTACGAGCAGTACTTC. This translates into CSVELGNSYEQYF.